This is a list of T cell receptor beta chains from one sample in a study of control samples from healthy donors and cancer patients. The repertoire was sequenced with immunoSEQ multiplex PCR; TCRdb's copy has only in-frame clones and lacks some. The sample holds about 120,000 clones, roughly 92% seen once. Input material: blood. The receptor source for this set is a man aged 25-40 years in good health. CDR3s include the opening cysteine and the closing phenylalanine or tryptophan. D genes are given only for firm matches. Size is stated for part of the rows, as once, few or many counts, or as a class when the clone is expanded.

length	V	J	D	size	CDR3	DNA
13	TRBV12-3/TRBV12-4	TRBJ1-1	TRBD1	NA	CASTETGGPEAFF	TGTGCCAGCACCGAGACAGGGGGGCCTGAAGCTTTCTTT
16	TRBV5-6	TRBJ1-5	TRBD1	NA	CASSLGQGWGNQPQHF	TGTGCCAGCAGCTTGGGACAGGGTTGGGGCAATCAGCCCCAGCATTTT
13	TRBV3-1/TRBV3-2	TRBJ2-1	NA	NA	CASSQATHNEQFF	TGTGCCAGCAGCCAAGCCACACACAATGAGCAGTTCTTC
16	TRBV28	TRBJ2-7	NA	NA	CASSPLIPGSSYEQYF	TGTGCCAGCAGTCCGCTTATACCGGGGAGCTCCTACGAGCAGTACTTC
15	TRBV18	TRBJ2-5	NA	NA	CASSFPSLPGGTQYF	TGTGCCAGCTCATTTCCCTCCCTTCCTGGCGGGACCCAGTACTTC
14	TRBV7-5	TRBJ1-2	NA	NA	CARSSRSVRYGYTF	TGTGCCAGAAGCTCCCGCTCTGTCCGCTATGGCTACACCTTC
14	TRBV18	TRBJ1-5	NA	once	CASSPQASNQPQHF	TGTGCCAGCTCACCTCAAGCCAGCAATCAGCCCCAGCATTTT
12	TRBV30	TRBJ1-1	NA	NA	CAWSSPPPEAFF	TGTGCCTGGAGTTCCCCACCCCCTGAAGCTTTCTTT
14	TRBV5-7	TRBJ1-3	TRBD1	NA	CASSWGTEGNTIYF	TGTGCCAGCAGCTGGGGGACAGAAGGAAACACCATATATTTT
16	TRBV3-1/TRBV3-2	TRBJ2-5	NA	NA	CASSPSQEGVRWTQYF	TGTGCCAGCAGCCCCTCCCAAGAGGGGGTCAGGTGGACCCAGTACTTC
14	TRBV27	TRBJ2-3	NA	NA	CASSVDPHTDTQYF	TGTGCCAGCAGTGTAGATCCGCACACAGATACGCAGTATTTT
13	TRBV5-1	TRBJ2-7	NA	NA	CASSWDRSYEQYF	TGCGCCAGCAGCTGGGACCGTTCCTACGAGCAGTACTTC
17	TRBV3-1/TRBV3-2	TRBJ2-7	TRBD2	NA	CASSRQTSGRYSYEQYF	TGTGCCAGCAGTCGACAGACTAGCGGGCGATATTCCTACGAGCAGTACTTC
13	TRBV7-2	TRBJ1-1	NA	NA	CASSFTGNTEAFF	TGTGCCAGCAGTTTTACAGGGAACACTGAAGCTTTCTTT
14	TRBV6-6	TRBJ1-6	NA	NA	CASSKSGPVQPLHF	TGTGCCAGCAGTAAGTCGGGGCCGGTGCAGCCCCTCCACTTT
19	TRBV7-6	TRBJ2-3	NA	NA	CASSLVVASTGVSTDTQYF	TGTGCCAGCAGCTTAGTAGTAGCGTCTACGGGTGTTAGCACAGATACGCAGTATTTT
16	TRBV4-1	TRBJ1-2	TRBD1	NA	CASSQDTMGQGGGYTF	TGCGCCAGCAGCCAAGATACTATGGGACAGGGGGGCGGCTACACCTTC
13	TRBV28	TRBJ1-1	NA	NA	CASITGGITEAFF	TGTGCCAGCATCACGGGAGGAATCACTGAAGCTTTCTTT
16	TRBV4-1	TRBJ1-1	TRBD1	once	CASSLRDRGPGTEAFF	TGCGCCAGCAGCCTTCGGGACAGGGGGCCCGGGACTGAAGCTTTCTTT
13	TRBV7-9	TRBJ1-5	NA	NA	CASAPGDNQPQHF	TGTGCCAGCGCCCCGGGGGACAATCAGCCCCAGCATTTT
14	TRBV5-6	TRBJ1-2	TRBD1	NA	CASSSGTGRYGYTF	TGTGCCAGCAGCTCCGGGACAGGGCGCTATGGCTACACCTTC
15	TRBV13	TRBJ2-5	TRBD2	NA	CASSSRLAGAETQYF	TGTGCCAGCAGCTCCCGACTAGCTGGGGCAGAGACCCAGTACTTC
16	TRBV3-1/TRBV3-2	TRBJ2-5	NA	NA	CASSQGVRGPGETQYF	TGTGCCAGCAGCCAAGGAGTCCGCGGACCCGGAGAGACCCAGTACTTC
12	TRBV2	TRBJ1-3	NA	NA	CASSEEGQTIYF	TGTGCCAGCAGTGAAGAGGGCCAAACCATATATTTT
14	TRBV15	TRBJ2-7	NA	NA	CATSMDSLSYEQYF	TGTGCCACCAGCATGGACAGCCTCTCCTACGAGCAGTACTTC
14	TRBV28	TRBJ1-5	NA	NA	CASSKGDSNQPQHF	TGTGCCAGCAGTAAAGGAGATAGCAATCAGCCCCAGCATTTT
13	TRBV10-3	TRBJ1-5	NA	NA	CAAAGDNSQPQHF	TGTGCCGCGGCCGGGGATAACAGCCAGCCCCAGCATTTT
13	TRBV6-5	TRBJ2-7	TRBD2	NA	CASSYSGGNEQYF	TGTGCCAGCAGTTACTCGGGGGGGAACGAGCAGTACTTC
16	TRBV5-1	TRBJ2-3	TRBD2	NA	CASSYSSGGAMDTQYF	TGCGCCAGCAGCTATTCAAGCGGGGGGGCCATGGATACGCAGTATTTT
13	TRBV6-1	TRBJ2-1	NA	NA	CASSEAPNNEQFF	TGTGCCAGCAGTGAAGCCCCGAACAATGAGCAGTTCTTC
14	TRBV7-9	TRBJ1-6	NA	NA	CASSSDAKNSPLHF	TGTGCCAGCAGCTCCGACGCGAAGAATTCACCCCTCCACTTT
15	TRBV11-2	TRBJ1-2	TRBD1	NA	CASSFGQGAYYGYTF	TGTGCCAGCAGCTTCGGACAGGGGGCGTACTATGGCTACACCTTC